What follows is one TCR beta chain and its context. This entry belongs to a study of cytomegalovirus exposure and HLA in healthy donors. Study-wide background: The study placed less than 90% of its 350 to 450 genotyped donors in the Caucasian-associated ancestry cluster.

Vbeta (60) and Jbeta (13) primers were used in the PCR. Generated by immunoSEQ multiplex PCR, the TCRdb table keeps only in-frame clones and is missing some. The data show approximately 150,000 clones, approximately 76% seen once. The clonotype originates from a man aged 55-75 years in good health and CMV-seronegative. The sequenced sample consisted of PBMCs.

The CDR3 region is CASSDPPSGRYEQYF. The DNA of the CDR3 is TGCGCCAGCAGTGATCCCCCTAGCGGGAGGTACGAGCAGTACTTC. The chain uses TRBV10-2 and TRBJ2-7; TRBD2 matches at 11 bases. Per germline, CDR1 WSHSY and CDR2 SAAADI. The CDR3 sequence is 15 residues long. The trim removed 3 bases at V and 4 bases at J, leaving 5 bases unmatched.